This TCR beta chain is drawn from a study of response to subunit inactivated influenza vaccine. Points from the study as a whole: Authors suggested each seasonal flu vaccination may recruit only limited numbers of new T cells.

Losses at the gene ends were 4 bases for V and 5 bases for J; bases not matched to a gene: 10. This CDR3 is 15 amino acids long. The V gene's germline CDR1 is SGHKS and CDR2 YYEKEE (reference sequence). Remarks on this clonotype: As yet, its antigen is unknown.

One entry per CDR3 protein results from TCRdb running MiXCR on the RT-PCR reads. This sample has hundreds of thousands of distinct CDR3 sequences, with approximately 13% found just once. The TCR sequence derives from a man aged 50-59 years who received an inactivated influenza vaccine. The sample was PBMCs from blood, taken more than 35 days after vaccination. The gene calls are TRBV5-5 and TRBJ2-3, with 7 bases fitting TRBD1. CDR3 amino acids: CASSGDRVRGDTQYF. DNA for the CDR3: TGTGCCAGCAGCGGAGACAGGGTGAGGGGAGATACGCAGTATTTT.